This TCR beta chain was retrieved from a study of pediatric ulcerative colitis (dated by TCRdb to about 2019). Notes on the research overall: Among the ulcerative colitis patients, seven had pancolitis and two had left-sided colitis, and histology in every patient was consistent with ulcerative colitis. From under ten newly diagnosed, treatment-naive pediatric ulcerative colitis patients and four non-IBD control children, paired blood and rectal samples were collected. The Pediatric Ulcerative Colitis Activity Index classified two patients as having mild disease, several as having moderate disease and three as having acute severe colitis. What the work shows at the level of the full study, not this receptor alone: For technical reasons, substantially fewer templates were yielded by the blood samples of a couple of patients, and these blood samples were excluded from blood-rectal overlap analysis. Only a few individuals were included in the healthy control group, which was small. Because repertoires were derived from total lymphocyte DNA, patterns in rare subsets such as regulatory T cells may not have been reflected. A couple of rectal CDR3 clonotypes turned up in every ulcerative colitis patient but in none of the controls. Clonal overlap between a subject's own blood and rectum was significantly greater in ulcerative colitis patients than in controls, which suggests more T cell trafficking to inflamed tissue. Features of the rectal repertoire distinguished controls, mild-moderate colitis patients and acute severe colitis patients, and in acute severe colitis, rectal diversity was reduced because of clonal expansions.

Ulcerative colitis patients had received no immunosuppressive medication before the diagnostic colonoscopy. A blood sample was obtained concurrently with the colonoscopy. The Wizard kit (Promega) was used to extract genomic DNA from blood and intestinal samples. Of note for this clone: Its antigen is unknown. No base qualities exist here, and no much larger clone lies one base off it.

From cysteine to phenylalanine, the CDR3 is 14 amino acids long. Only the CDR3 part of the read is kept: 42 bases, read in frame from the first base. A distance of 13 bases separates the germline ends of V and J, which lose 4 bases and 2 bases respectively. The germline V gene (reference sequence) supplies CDR1 GTSNPN and CDR2 SVGIG. Using the immunoSEQ TRB Survey service, rearranged CDR3 beta regions were amplified from genomic DNA with multiplex V and J primers. To keep depth equal across samples, survey-level sequencing depth of up to 500,000 reads per sample was applied. The libraries were purified and pooled, then sequenced using Illumina technology. As for the original processing: Productive clonality, sample overlap, pairwise scatters, CDR3 beta length, V/D/J gene usage and productiveness were assessed with immunoSEQ online tools. Calculated diversity was defined as the number of unique rearrangements divided by total templates times 100, and Shannon and Simpson indices were additionally computed. For principal component analysis, Z-score normalized data were analyzed with the R prcomp function and the ggbiplot package. Morisita's index was used to quantify blood-rectal clonal overlap within each subject. Here the immuneACCESS table is served through TCRdb, limited to in-frame sequences with V and J called. Missing clones are a known gap in these copies; in checked studies unresolved V genes cover under half, and the rest lacks a known reason. The V and J calls and the clone size are those of that table, but D and trimming were determined from the DNA. The sample table shows 55,000 to 75,000 clones, and around 85% are seen once. The ten largest account for about 3.5% of the sample.

The chain couples TRBV30 to TRBJ2-3; possibly the D gene is TRBD2, per 6 matching bases. Sequencing was carried out using blood. The TCR comes from a boy between 10 and 17 years old with severe ulcerative colitis. This receptor carries the CDR3 CAWNRGIITDTQYF. In nucleotide form, the sequence is TGTGCCTGGAATCGCGGGATTATCACAGATACGCAGTATTTT.